The present T cell receptor (beta chain) was sequenced within a study of blood T cell repertoires in COVID-19. Looked up from germline, CDR1 is MNHEY and CDR2 is SMNVEV (reference sequence). CDR3 length: 15 residues. Trimming took 7 bases from V and 10 from J; bases not matched to a gene: 13. Generated by immunoSEQ multiplex PCR, the TCRdb table keeps only in-frame clones and is missing some. This sample has about 14,000 clones, with around 83% found just once. The chain recombines TRBV27 with TRBJ2-1; 10 nucleotides align to TRBD2. Specimen: peripheral blood. This TCR derives from a man between 50 and 59 years old with active COVID-19. The CDR3 nucleotides read TGTGCCAGCAAACAAGGGACTAGCGCCGTACGAGAGCAGTTCTTC. Amino acids: CASKQGTSAVREQFF.